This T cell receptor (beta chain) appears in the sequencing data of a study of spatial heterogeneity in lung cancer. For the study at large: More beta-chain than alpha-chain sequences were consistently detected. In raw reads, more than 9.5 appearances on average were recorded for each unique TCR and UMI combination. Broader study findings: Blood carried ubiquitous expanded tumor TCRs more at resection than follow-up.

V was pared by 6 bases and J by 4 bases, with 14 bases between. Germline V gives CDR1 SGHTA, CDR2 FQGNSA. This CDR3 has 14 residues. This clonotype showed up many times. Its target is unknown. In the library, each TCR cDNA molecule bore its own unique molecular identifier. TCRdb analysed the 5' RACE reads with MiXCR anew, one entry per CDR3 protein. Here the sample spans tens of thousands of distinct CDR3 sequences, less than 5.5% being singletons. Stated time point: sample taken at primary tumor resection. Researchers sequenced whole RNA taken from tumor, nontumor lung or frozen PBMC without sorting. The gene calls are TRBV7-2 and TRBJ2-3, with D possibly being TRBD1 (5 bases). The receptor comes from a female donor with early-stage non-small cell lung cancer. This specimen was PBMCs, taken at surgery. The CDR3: CASRRARVADTQYF. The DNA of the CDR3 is TGTGCCAGCAGACGTGCCAGGGTTGCAGATACGCAGTATTTT.